This T cell receptor beta chain was found in a study of cytomegalovirus exposure and HLA in healthy donors. Study context: Researchers found that about 84% of 350 to 500 genotyped donors fell within the Caucasian-associated ancestry cluster.

Broader study findings: Association with HLA alleles at 0.05 false discovery rate was found for 16,951 TCR beta sequences in a later analysis. It was in a later analysis that TCR association rates were seen to vary by HLA locus, highest for DRB1 and lowest for HLA-C. For cytomegalovirus status, the classifier reportedly gave diagnoses with high specificity and sensitivity.

Worth noting for this clone: Its specificity is not known.

Per the germline V gene, CDR1 is SGHRS and CDR2 is YFSETQ. This CDR3 contains 19 residues. V lost 2 bases, J lost 7 bases, and 28 bases lay in between. Both 60 Vbeta primers and 13 Jbeta primers went into the PCR. The method was immunoSEQ multiplex PCR; TCRdb's version includes in-frame clones alone and lacks a portion of them. The repertoire consists of 200,000 to 250,000 clones, with around 76% occurring once and the leading ten covering 5% to 6%. This TCR was recovered from a woman between 40 and 55 years old in good health and CMV-seropositive. Sequenced sample: PBMCs. The V call is TRBV5-1, the J call TRBJ2-1; possible D gene TRBD2, 8 bases. The CDR3 nucleotides are TGCGCCAGCAGCTTCCGGGACAGTCAAGCGCGGGGGGTCGGGAATGAGCAGTTCTTC. Translating gives CASSFRDSQARGVGNEQFF. The entire variable domain, with the rest obtained from reference TRBV5-1 and TRBJ2-1, is as follows: KAGVTQTPRYLIKTRGQQVTLSCSPISGHRSVSWYQQTPGQGLQFLFEYFSETQRNKGNFPGRFSGRQFSNSRSEMNVSTLELGDSALYLCASSFRDSQARGVGNEQFFGPGTRLTVL.